Listed below are T cell receptor beta chains from one sample, sequenced in a study of beta chain features in type 1 diabetes. Repertoires were generated with immunoSEQ multiplex PCR, while TCRdb's copy carries only in-frame clones and drops some. The sample yields 600,000 or so clones, about an eighth seen once. Input material: naive CD4+ T cells from blood. The receptors were gathered from a man aged 30 to 39 with type 1 diabetes. CDR3s include the opening cysteine and the closing phenylalanine or tryptophan. The D gene is left open where the match is weak. Expanded clones get a size class; other rows say once, few or many, or leave the size out.

V gene: TRBV18; clone size: few; J gene: TRBJ1-3; D gene: .; CDR3 DNA: TGTGCCAGCTCACCAATGGCGATCTCTGGAAACACCATATATTTT; CDR3 protein: CASSPMAISGNTIYF
V gene: TRBV6-5; clone size: few; J gene: TRBJ2-7; D gene: .; CDR3 DNA: TGTGCCAGCACCCCAACGGGAACCTACGAGCAGTACTTC; CDR3 protein: CASTPTGTYEQYF
V gene: TRBV14; clone size: few; J gene: TRBJ1-4; D gene: TRBD1; CDR3 DNA: TGTGCCAGCAGCCAGGATAGACAGGGGGTTAGTGATGAAAAACTGTTTTTT; CDR3 protein: CASSQDRQGVSDEKLFF
V gene: TRBV11-2; clone size: .; J gene: TRBJ1-4; D gene: .; CDR3 DNA: TGTGCCAGCATGTCGGAGGGAGGAGGGGCTAATGAAAAACTGTTTTTT; CDR3 protein: CASMSEGGGANEKLFF
V gene: TRBV9; clone size: few; J gene: TRBJ1-2; D gene: .; CDR3 DNA: TGTGCCAGCAGCGTGACAGATAACTATGGCTACACCTTC; CDR3 protein: CASSVTDNYGYTF
V gene: TRBV6-5; clone size: few; J gene: TRBJ2-7; D gene: .; CDR3 DNA: TGTGCCAGCAGTTACCTCCCGGGGCGGACCTACGAGCAGTACTTC; CDR3 protein: CASSYLPGRTYEQYF
V gene: TRBV2; clone size: .; J gene: TRBJ1-1; D gene: .; CDR3 DNA: TGTGCCAGCAGTGAAGCGCTGGGTCGCATAAAGGGAAACACTGAAGCTTTCTTT; CDR3 protein: CASSEALGRIKGNTEAFF
V gene: TRBV29-1; clone size: .; J gene: TRBJ2-7; D gene: TRBD2; CDR3 DNA: TGCAGCGTTGGGCGGGGGGCCCCCTACGAGCAGTACTTC; CDR3 protein: CSVGRGAPYEQYF
V gene: TRBV25-1; clone size: .; J gene: TRBJ1-4; D gene: .; CDR3 DNA: TGTGCCAGCAGTGATGCAACTAATGAAAAACTGTTTTTT; CDR3 protein: CASSDATNEKLFF
V gene: TRBV4-3; clone size: few; J gene: TRBJ1-5; D gene: .; CDR3 DNA: TGCGCCAGCAGCCAGACTACAGGGAGTGCTCAGCCCCAGCATTTT; CDR3 protein: CASSQTTGSAQPQHF
V gene: TRBV4-3; clone size: few; J gene: TRBJ2-1; D gene: .; CDR3 DNA: TGCGCCAGCAGCCACCTAACAGGTGCCAATGAGCAGTTCTTC; CDR3 protein: CASSHLTGANEQFF
V gene: TRBV14; clone size: .; J gene: TRBJ2-2; D gene: .; CDR3 DNA: TGTGCCAGCAGCCAAGATCAGACCGGGGAGCTGTTTTTT; CDR3 protein: CASSQDQTGELFF
V gene: TRBV25-1; clone size: few; J gene: TRBJ2-1; D gene: .; CDR3 DNA: TGTGCCATCGACCAGCCCGCTGAGCAGTTCTTC; CDR3 protein: CAIDQPAEQFF
V gene: TRBV2; clone size: few; J gene: TRBJ2-1; D gene: .; CDR3 DNA: TGTGCCAGCAGTTACAACGGGGCCTACAATGAGCAGTTCTTC; CDR3 protein: CASSYNGAYNEQFF
V gene: TRBV2; clone size: .; J gene: TRBJ1-6; D gene: .; CDR3 DNA: TGTGCCAGCAAAGCAGATCCTTCACCCCTCCACTTT; CDR3 protein: CASKADPSPLHF
V gene: TRBV25-1; clone size: few; J gene: TRBJ2-1; D gene: TRBD1; CDR3 DNA: TGTGCCAGCACCCCCGGGACAGGGTTGAGTGAGCAGTTCTTC; CDR3 protein: CASTPGTGLSEQFF
V gene: TRBV4-3; clone size: .; J gene: TRBJ2-5; D gene: .; CDR3 DNA: TGCGCCAGCAGCCAAGAATATACCGTGACACTAAATGGGGAAGAGACCCAGTACTTC; CDR3 protein: CASSQEYTVTLNGEETQYF
V gene: TRBV18; clone size: few; J gene: TRBJ1-5; D gene: .; CDR3 DNA: TGTGCCAGCTCACCGGGGGGGGCTCGGCCCCAGCATTTT; CDR3 protein: CASSPGGARPQHF
V gene: TRBV9; clone size: .; J gene: TRBJ1-1; D gene: .; CDR3 DNA: TGTGCCAGCAGCTTCGGGACTTTCAACACTGAAGCTTTCTTT; CDR3 protein: CASSFGTFNTEAFF
V gene: TRBV28; clone size: few; J gene: TRBJ2-7; D gene: .; CDR3 DNA: TGTGCCAGCAGTAAGCTGGGGGAGCAGTACTTC; CDR3 protein: CASSKLGEQYF
V gene: TRBV5-6; clone size: few; J gene: TRBJ1-1; D gene: TRBD1; CDR3 DNA: TGTGCCAGCAGCTACTTCGACAGGGAAGGAGAAGCTTTCTTT; CDR3 protein: CASSYFDREGEAFF
V gene: TRBV4-3; clone size: .; J gene: TRBJ1-3; D gene: .; CDR3 DNA: TGCGCCAGCAGCCAAGAGGCGAGAGTGAGCTCTGGAAACACCATATATTTT; CDR3 protein: CASSQEARVSSGNTIYF
V gene: TRBV11-2; clone size: few; J gene: TRBJ2-3; D gene: .; CDR3 DNA: TGTGCCAGCAGCCCAGGGCTCGCCAGCCGCACAGATACGCAGTATTTT; CDR3 protein: CASSPGLASRTDTQYF
V gene: TRBV2; clone size: few; J gene: TRBJ2-3; D gene: TRBD1; CDR3 DNA: TGTGCCAGCAGGACAGGGGAGGATACGCAGTATTTT; CDR3 protein: CASRTGEDTQYF
V gene: TRBV6-6; clone size: .; J gene: TRBJ2-7; D gene: TRBD1; CDR3 DNA: TGTGCCAGCACCCCGAACAGGGGGCATAGCCACGAGCAGTACTTC; CDR3 protein: CASTPNRGHSHEQYF
V gene: TRBV20-1; clone size: few; J gene: TRBJ2-7; D gene: .; CDR3 DNA: TGCAGTGCTAGAGGGCCCGAGCAGTACTTC; CDR3 protein: CSARGPEQYF
V gene: TRBV19; clone size: .; J gene: TRBJ1-5; D gene: .; CDR3 DNA: TGTGCCAGTATTGCGCAGGGAGGGAACAATCAGCCCCAGCATTTT; CDR3 protein: CASIAQGGNNQPQHF
V gene: TRBV7-9; clone size: few; J gene: TRBJ2-1; D gene: .; CDR3 DNA: TGTGCCAGCAGCTTTAACGTGGCGCAAGAGCAGTTCTTC; CDR3 protein: CASSFNVAQEQFF
V gene: TRBV5-4; clone size: .; J gene: TRBJ2-1; D gene: .; CDR3 DNA: TGTGCCAGCAGCTCTAATGACAAGCAGCAGTTCTTC; CDR3 protein: CASSSNDKQQFF
V gene: TRBV4-3; clone size: .; J gene: TRBJ2-7; D gene: TRBD1; CDR3 DNA: TGCGCCAGCAGCCAGCGGGACAGGGTGCCCTACGAGCAGTACTTC; CDR3 protein: CASSQRDRVPYEQYF
V gene: TRBV11-2; clone size: .; J gene: TRBJ1-5; D gene: TRBD1; CDR3 DNA: TGTGCCAGCAGCGCATTTGGGGCACAGGGGAACCAGCCCCAGCATTTT; CDR3 protein: CASSAFGAQGNQPQHF
V gene: TRBV5-1; clone size: .; J gene: TRBJ2-7; D gene: .; CDR3 DNA: TGCGCCAGCAGCTTGGCCACCTGGGACGAGCAGTACTTC; CDR3 protein: CASSLATWDEQYF
V gene: TRBV19; clone size: .; J gene: TRBJ2-7; D gene: .; CDR3 DNA: TGTGCCAGTAGTATAGATCCCGGACGTTTTTACGAGCAGTACTTC; CDR3 protein: CASSIDPGRFYEQYF
V gene: TRBV5-1; clone size: .; J gene: TRBJ2-3; D gene: TRBD2; CDR3 DNA: TGCGCCAGCAGCTTTATACCCACTAGCGGACGCACAGATACGCAGTATTTT; CDR3 protein: CASSFIPTSGRTDTQYF
V gene: TRBV27; clone size: .; J gene: TRBJ2-1; D gene: TRBD2; CDR3 DNA: TGTGCCAGCAGTTCACTAGCGGGGGGGCCTCATGAGCAGTTCTTC; CDR3 protein: CASSSLAGGPHEQFF
V gene: TRBV7-2; clone size: .; J gene: TRBJ2-1; D gene: .; CDR3 DNA: TGTGCCAGCAGCTTAGTGGACAGTTCGATATACAATGAGCAGTTCTTC; CDR3 protein: CASSLVDSSIYNEQFF
V gene: TRBV30; clone size: .; J gene: TRBJ2-1; D gene: .; CDR3 DNA: TGTGCCTGGAGTCTTGGCGTTCATTATGAGCAGTTCTTC; CDR3 protein: CAWSLGVHYEQFF
V gene: TRBV7-2; clone size: few; J gene: TRBJ2-7; D gene: .; CDR3 DNA: TGTGCCAGCAGCTACCAGGACAGCTACGAGCAGTACTTC; CDR3 protein: CASSYQDSYEQYF
V gene: TRBV2; clone size: few; J gene: TRBJ2-2; D gene: TRBD2; CDR3 DNA: TGTGCCAGCAGTGAGAGGATAGCGGGGGGTTACACCGGGGAGCTGTTTTTT; CDR3 protein: CASSERIAGGYTGELFF
V gene: TRBV2; clone size: .; J gene: TRBJ1-3; D gene: .; CDR3 DNA: TGTGCCAGCACCGGGAACTCTGGAAACACCATATATTTT; CDR3 protein: CASTGNSGNTIYF
V gene: TRBV13; clone size: .; J gene: TRBJ1-2; D gene: .; CDR3 DNA: TGTGCCAGCAGCTTAGGCCTTTCGACCCTAGCTAACTATGGCTACACCTTC; CDR3 protein: CASSLGLSTLANYGYTF
V gene: TRBV6-1; clone size: few; J gene: TRBJ1-6; D gene: TRBD1; CDR3 DNA: TGTGCCAGCACTAAGTCCACGACAGGGTCAGGACCCCTCCACTTT; CDR3 protein: CASTKSTTGSGPLHF
V gene: TRBV4-3; clone size: few; J gene: TRBJ1-4; D gene: .; CDR3 DNA: TGCGCCAGCAGCCAAGAATCGAGGGGCGGGGAAAAACTGTTTTTT; CDR3 protein: CASSQESRGGEKLFF
V gene: TRBV5-1; clone size: .; J gene: TRBJ2-3; D gene: TRBD2; CDR3 DNA: TGCGCCAGCAGCTTGGCGGTAGCGGGGGGAACAGATACGCAGTATTTT; CDR3 protein: CASSLAVAGGTDTQYF
V gene: TRBV5-1; clone size: few; J gene: TRBJ2-7; D gene: TRBD1; CDR3 DNA: TGCGCCAGCAGCCCTATGCAGGGGACAGTCTACGAGCAGTACTTC; CDR3 protein: CASSPMQGTVYEQYF
V gene: TRBV7-3; clone size: few; J gene: TRBJ1-1; D gene: .; CDR3 DNA: TGTGCCAGCAGCCCCAGGGGAGGCATGAACACTGAAGCTTTCTTT; CDR3 protein: CASSPRGGMNTEAFF
V gene: TRBV30; clone size: few; J gene: TRBJ1-3; D gene: .; CDR3 DNA: TGTGCCTGGACAAGCCTAGCTGGAAACACCATATATTTT; CDR3 protein: CAWTSLAGNTIYF
V gene: TRBV29-1; clone size: .; J gene: TRBJ1-2; D gene: .; CDR3 DNA: TGCAGCGTTGCAGAGGGCTACACCTTC; CDR3 protein: CSVAEGYTF
V gene: TRBV18; clone size: few; J gene: TRBJ2-1; D gene: .; CDR3 DNA: TGTGCCAGCTCACAGGGGACGAGCTCCTACAATGAGCAGTTCTTC; CDR3 protein: CASSQGTSSYNEQFF
V gene: TRBV7-2; clone size: few; J gene: TRBJ1-6; D gene: .; CDR3 DNA: TGTGCCAGCAGCCATCCGAATTCACCCCTCCACTTT; CDR3 protein: CASSHPNSPLHF
V gene: TRBV6-5; clone size: .; J gene: TRBJ2-5; D gene: .; CDR3 DNA: TGTGCCAGCAGTTACTCGGTCTTTCAAGAGACCCAGTACTTC; CDR3 protein: CASSYSVFQETQYF
V gene: TRBV29-1; clone size: .; J gene: TRBJ1-2; D gene: .; CDR3 DNA: TGCAGCGTTGGGGGCGGCGAGGCTTATGGCTACACCTTC; CDR3 protein: CSVGGGEAYGYTF
V gene: TRBV30; clone size: .; J gene: TRBJ1-6; D gene: .; CDR3 DNA: TGTGCCTGGAGTAGGGGACCCACATCTACCCCCCTCCACTTT; CDR3 protein: CAWSRGPTSTPLHF
V gene: TRBV9; clone size: few; J gene: TRBJ1-6; D gene: TRBD1; CDR3 DNA: TGTGCCAGCAGCGTTTCGGGGGACAGGGTTAATTCACCCCTCCACTTT; CDR3 protein: CASSVSGDRVNSPLHF
V gene: TRBV30; clone size: .; J gene: TRBJ2-3; D gene: .; CDR3 DNA: TGTGCCTGGACCAGCGGATCCACAGATACGCAGTATTTT; CDR3 protein: CAWTSGSTDTQYF
V gene: TRBV7-2; clone size: .; J gene: TRBJ2-3; D gene: .; CDR3 DNA: TGTGCCAGCAGCTTAGAGGGGACCACAGATACGCAGTATTTT; CDR3 protein: CASSLEGTTDTQYF
V gene: TRBV25-1; clone size: .; J gene: TRBJ1-6; D gene: .; CDR3 DNA: TGTGCCAGCAGTGACCCATCAAAACCCTATTCACCCCTCCACTTT; CDR3 protein: CASSDPSKPYSPLHF
V gene: TRBV28; clone size: few; J gene: TRBJ2-5; D gene: TRBD2; CDR3 DNA: TGTGCCAGCAGTTTACAACTAGCGGGGGTAGAGACCCAGTACTTC; CDR3 protein: CASSLQLAGVETQYF